Listed below are T cell receptor beta chains from one sample, sequenced in a study of blood T cells in healthy people across ages. TCRdb independently ran MiXCR on the 5' RACE reads; one entry per CDR3 protein. The profile shows around 800,000 distinct CDR3 sequences, 20% to 30% of them singletons. A further study also used this sample, focusing on T cells of mothers and their children.

Sample: blood. The receptor source for this set is a boy aged 5-17 years in good health. Both conserved end residues are part of each CDR3. The order of the fields is CDR3 protein, V gene.

CASSLAGGYSGANVLTF,TRBV7-2
CASNLNARTGVAYQETQYF,TRBV3-1
CASSVEVSAQETQYF,TRBV9
CASSTAEGSPLHF,TRBV2
CASSAGLLPAGYEQYF,TRBV6-1
CAISEGGRTDTQYF,TRBV10-3
CSLTGPNTEAFF,TRBV29-1
CASSPVAGSTEQYF,TRBV3-1
CASSWPILSYNEQFF,TRBV5-1
CASSQTGKLGEQFF,TRBV5-6
CASSLGSSGGPHEQFF,TRBV5-1
CASSSGFAGGIKETQYF,TRBV5-1
CASSQEQTVAKNIQYF,TRBV4-2
CSVERVRSTYEQYF,TRBV29-1
CASNLEGGSDYEQYF,TRBV7-8
CASMKAGPWDEQFF,TRBV19